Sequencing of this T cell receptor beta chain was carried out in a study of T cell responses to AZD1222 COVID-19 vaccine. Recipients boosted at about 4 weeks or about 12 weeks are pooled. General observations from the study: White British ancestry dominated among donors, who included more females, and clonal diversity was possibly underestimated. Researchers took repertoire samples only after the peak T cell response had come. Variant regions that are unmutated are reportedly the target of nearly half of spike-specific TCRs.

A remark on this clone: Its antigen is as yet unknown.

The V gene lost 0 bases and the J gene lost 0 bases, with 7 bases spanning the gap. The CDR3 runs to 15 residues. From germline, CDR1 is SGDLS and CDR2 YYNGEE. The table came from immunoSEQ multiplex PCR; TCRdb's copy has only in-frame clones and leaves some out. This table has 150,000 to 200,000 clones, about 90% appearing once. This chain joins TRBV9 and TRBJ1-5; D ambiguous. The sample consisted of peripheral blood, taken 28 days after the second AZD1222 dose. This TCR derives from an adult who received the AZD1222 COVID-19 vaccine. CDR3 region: CASSVGHHSNQPQHF. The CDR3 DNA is TGTGCCAGCAGCGTAGGGCACCATAGCAATCAGCCCCAGCATTTT.